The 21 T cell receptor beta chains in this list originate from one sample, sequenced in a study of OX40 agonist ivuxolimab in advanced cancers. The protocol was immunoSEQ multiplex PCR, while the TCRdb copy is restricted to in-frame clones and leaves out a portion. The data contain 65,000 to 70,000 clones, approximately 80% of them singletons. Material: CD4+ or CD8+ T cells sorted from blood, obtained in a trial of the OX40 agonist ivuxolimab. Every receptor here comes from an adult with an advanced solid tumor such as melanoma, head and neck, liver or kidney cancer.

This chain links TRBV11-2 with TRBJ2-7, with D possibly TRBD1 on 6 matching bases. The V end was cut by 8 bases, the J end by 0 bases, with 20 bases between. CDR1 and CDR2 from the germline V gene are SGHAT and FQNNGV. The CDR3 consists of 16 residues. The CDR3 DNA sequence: TGTGCCAGCTCCCTTCCATCAGGGGTCAGCTCCTACGAGCAGTACTTC. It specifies CASSLPSGVSSYEQYF.

CDR3 coding DNA: TGTGCCAGCAGCTTAATGCCCACAGATACGCAGTATTTT. It encodes CASSLMPTDTQYF. The V and J genes are TRBV7-9 and TRBJ2-3; no reliable D call. The CDR3 contains 13 residues. Germline CDR1 reads SEHNR; CDR2 reads FQNEAQ (reference sequence). V shed 2 bases and J shed 2 bases, with 5 bases lying between them.

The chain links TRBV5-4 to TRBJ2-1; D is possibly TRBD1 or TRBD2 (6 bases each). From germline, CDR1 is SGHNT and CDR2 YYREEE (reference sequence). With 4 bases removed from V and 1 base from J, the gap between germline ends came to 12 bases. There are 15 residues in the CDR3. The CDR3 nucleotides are TGTGCCAGCAGCATTATAGGGGGGTCCTACAATGAGCAGTTCTTC. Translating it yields CASSIIGGSYNEQFF.

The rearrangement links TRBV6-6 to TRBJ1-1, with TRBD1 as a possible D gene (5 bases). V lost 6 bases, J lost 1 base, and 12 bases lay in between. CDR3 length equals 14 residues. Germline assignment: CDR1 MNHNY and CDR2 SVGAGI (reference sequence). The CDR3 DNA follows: TGTGCCAGCAGCCTAAGAGGGGAGAACACTGAAGCTTTCTTT. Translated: CASSLRGENTEAFF.

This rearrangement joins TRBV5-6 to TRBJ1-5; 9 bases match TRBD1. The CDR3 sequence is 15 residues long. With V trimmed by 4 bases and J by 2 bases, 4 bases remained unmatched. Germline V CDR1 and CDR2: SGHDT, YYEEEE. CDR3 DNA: TGTGCCAGCAGCAGTAACAGGGGGCGCAATCAGCCCCAGCATTTT. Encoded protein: CASSSNRGRNQPQHF.

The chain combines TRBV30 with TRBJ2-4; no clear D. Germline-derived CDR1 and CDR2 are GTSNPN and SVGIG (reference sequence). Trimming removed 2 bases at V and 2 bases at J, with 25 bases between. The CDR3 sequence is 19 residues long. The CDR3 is CAWSRRAPGLTPTKNIQYF. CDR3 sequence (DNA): TGTGCCTGGAGTCGTAGAGCCCCGGGCCTCACGCCTACCAAAAACATTCAGTACTTC.

CDR3 DNA: TGTGCCAGCAGTTACGGGACGGACGCAACTAATGAAAAACTGTTTTTT. It yields the protein CASSYGTDATNEKLFF. The chain recombines TRBV6-5 with TRBJ1-4; TRBD1 is a possible D gene (5 bases). Per the germline V gene, CDR1 is MNHEY and CDR2 is SVGAGI. The V and J ends lost 2 bases and 0 bases respectively, with 10 bases between them. This CDR3 comprises 16 residues.

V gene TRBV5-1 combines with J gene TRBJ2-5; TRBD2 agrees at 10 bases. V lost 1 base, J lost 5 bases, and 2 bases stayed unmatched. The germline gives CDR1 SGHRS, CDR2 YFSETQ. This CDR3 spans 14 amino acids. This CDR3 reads CASSLTSGKETQYF. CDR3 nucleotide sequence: TGCGCCAGCAGCTTGACTAGCGGGAAGGAGACCCAGTACTTC.

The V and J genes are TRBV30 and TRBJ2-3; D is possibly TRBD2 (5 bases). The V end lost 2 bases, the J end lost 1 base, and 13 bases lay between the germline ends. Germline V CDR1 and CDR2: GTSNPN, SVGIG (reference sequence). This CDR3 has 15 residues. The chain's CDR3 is CAWSSGSPGTDTQYF. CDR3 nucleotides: TGTGCCTGGAGTTCGGGGTCCCCTGGCACAGATACGCAGTATTTT.

CDR3 nucleotide sequence: TGCGCCAGCAGCCAAGAGGGGACAGGGGTGAACTATGGCTACACCTTC. Its translation: CASSQEGTGVNYGYTF. V gene TRBV4-1 combines with J gene TRBJ1-2, with 10 bases matching TRBD1. The CDR3 loop spans 16 amino acids. The germline CDR1 and CDR2 sequences are MGHRA and YSYEKL. Losses at the gene ends were 0 bases for V and 2 bases for J; bases not matched to a gene: 3.

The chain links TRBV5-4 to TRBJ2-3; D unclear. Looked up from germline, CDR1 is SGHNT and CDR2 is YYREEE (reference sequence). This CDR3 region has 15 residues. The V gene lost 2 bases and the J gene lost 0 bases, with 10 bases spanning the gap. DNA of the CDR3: TGTGCCAGCAGCTTTAGTCTGGGGAGCACAGATACGCAGTATTTT. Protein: CASSFSLGSTDTQYF.

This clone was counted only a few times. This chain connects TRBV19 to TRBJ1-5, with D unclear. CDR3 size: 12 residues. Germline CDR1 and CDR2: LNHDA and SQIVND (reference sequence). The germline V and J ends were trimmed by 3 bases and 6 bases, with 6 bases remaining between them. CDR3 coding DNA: TGTGCCAGTAGTATCCCCCGTCAGCCCCAGCATTTT. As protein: CASSIPRQPQHF.

The CDR3 sequence: CASSLDGTDNQPQHF. The DNA of the CDR3 is TGCGCCAGCAGCTTGGACGGGACAGACAATCAGCCCCAGCATTTT. The J gene is TRBJ1-5, the V gene TRBV5-1; 7 nucleotides match TRBD1. V lost 0 bases, J lost 3 bases, and 3 bases stayed unmatched. CDR1 and CDR2 (germline): SGHRS, YFSETQ. The CDR3 loop spans 15 amino acids.

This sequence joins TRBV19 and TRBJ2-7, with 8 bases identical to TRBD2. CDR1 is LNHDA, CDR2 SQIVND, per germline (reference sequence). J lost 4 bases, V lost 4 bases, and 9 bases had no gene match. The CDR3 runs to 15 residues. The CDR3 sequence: CASSNPAGATYEQYF. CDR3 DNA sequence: TGTGCCAGTAGTAATCCAGCGGGGGCTACGTACGAGCAGTACTTC.

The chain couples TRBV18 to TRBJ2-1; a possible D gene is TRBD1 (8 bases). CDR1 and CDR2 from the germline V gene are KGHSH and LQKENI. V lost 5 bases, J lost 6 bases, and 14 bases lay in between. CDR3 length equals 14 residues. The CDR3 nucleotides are TGTGCCAGCTCAGGACAGGGAGGGGGCAATGAGCAGTTCTTC. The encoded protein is CASSGQGGGNEQFF. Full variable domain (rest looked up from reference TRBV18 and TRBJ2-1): NAGVMQNPRHLVRRRGQEARLRCSPMKGHSHVYWYRQLPEEGLKFMVYLQKENIIDESGMPKERFSAEFPKEGPSILRIQQVVRGDSAAYFCASSGQGGGNEQFFGPGTRLTVL.

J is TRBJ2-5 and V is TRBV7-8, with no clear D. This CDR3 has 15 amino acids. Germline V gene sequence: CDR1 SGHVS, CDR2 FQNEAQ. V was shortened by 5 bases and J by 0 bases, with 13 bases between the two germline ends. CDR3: CASSLMWSDQETQYF. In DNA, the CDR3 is TGTGCCAGCAGCCTGATGTGGTCCGACCAAGAGACCCAGTACTTC.

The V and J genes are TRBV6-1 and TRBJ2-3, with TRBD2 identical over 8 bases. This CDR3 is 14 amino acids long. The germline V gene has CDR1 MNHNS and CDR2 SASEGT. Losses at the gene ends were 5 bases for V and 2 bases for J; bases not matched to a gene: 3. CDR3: CASSIGLATDTQYF. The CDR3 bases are TGTGCCAGCAGTATAGGACTAGCCACAGATACGCAGTATTTT.

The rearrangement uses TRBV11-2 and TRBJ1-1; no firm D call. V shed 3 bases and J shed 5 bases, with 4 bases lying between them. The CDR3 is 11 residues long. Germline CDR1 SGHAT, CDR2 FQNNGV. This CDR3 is CASSFKTEAFF. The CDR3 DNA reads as TGTGCCAGCAGCTTTAAAACTGAAGCTTTCTTT.

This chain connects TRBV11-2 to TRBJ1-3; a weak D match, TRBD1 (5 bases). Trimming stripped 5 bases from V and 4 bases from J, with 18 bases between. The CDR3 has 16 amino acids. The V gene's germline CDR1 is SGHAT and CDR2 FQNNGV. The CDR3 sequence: CASSPQQGNAGNTIYF. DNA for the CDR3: TGTGCCAGCAGCCCTCAGCAGGGCAACGCGGGAAACACCATATATTTT.

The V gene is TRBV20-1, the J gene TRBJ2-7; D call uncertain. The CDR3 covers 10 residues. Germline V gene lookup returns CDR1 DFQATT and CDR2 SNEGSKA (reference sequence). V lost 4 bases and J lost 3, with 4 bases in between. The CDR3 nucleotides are TGCAGTGCTACGGGCTACGAGCAGTACTTC. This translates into CSATGYEQYF.

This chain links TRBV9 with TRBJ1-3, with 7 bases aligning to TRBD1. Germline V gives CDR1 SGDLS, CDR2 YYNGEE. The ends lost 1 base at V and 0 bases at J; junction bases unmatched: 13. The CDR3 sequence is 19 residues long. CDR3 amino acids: CASSVKTGTAIPSGNTIYF. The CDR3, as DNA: TGTGCCAGCAGCGTAAAGACGGGGACAGCCATACCCTCTGGAAACACCATATATTTT.